This T cell receptor (beta chain) came from a study of blood T cell repertoires in COVID-19. This clone was counted a single time. CDR3 length equals 17 residues. Trimming at V came to 3 bases and at J to 4 bases, leaving 16 bases not matched to a gene. Germline values: CDR1 GTSNPN, CDR2 SVGIG (reference sequence). Assay used: immunoSEQ multiplex PCR; TCRdb lists only in-frame clones, some missing. The table shows 250,000 to 300,000 clones, with 65% to 90% occurring only once. The receptor was derived from a man between 18 and 29 years old who had recovered from COVID-19. The rearrangement uses TRBV30 and TRBJ1-2; 8 bases fit TRBD1. Sequencing was performed on PBMCs or T cells enriched from blood (not recorded which). The CDR3: CAWSRGSGGPSSYGYTF. CDR3 coding DNA: TGTGCCTGGAGCCGTGGGTCAGGGGGCCCTTCCTCCTATGGCTACACCTTC.